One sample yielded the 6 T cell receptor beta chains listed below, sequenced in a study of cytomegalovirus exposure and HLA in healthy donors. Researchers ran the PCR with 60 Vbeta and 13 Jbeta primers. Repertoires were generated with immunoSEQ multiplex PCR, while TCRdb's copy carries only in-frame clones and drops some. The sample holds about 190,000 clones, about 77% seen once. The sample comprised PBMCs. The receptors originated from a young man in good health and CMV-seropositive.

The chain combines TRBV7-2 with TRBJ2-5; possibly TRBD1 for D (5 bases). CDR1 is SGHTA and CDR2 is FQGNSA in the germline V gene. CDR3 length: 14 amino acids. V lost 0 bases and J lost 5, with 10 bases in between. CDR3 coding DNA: TGTGCCAGCAGCTTAGCGGCCAGGGTCGAGACCCAGTACTTC. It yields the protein CASSLAARVETQYF. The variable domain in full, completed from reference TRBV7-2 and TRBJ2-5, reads GAGVSQSPSNKVTEKGKDVELRCDPISGHTALYWYRQSLGQGLEFLIYFQGNSAPDKSGLPSDRFSAERTGGSVSTLTIQRTQQEDSAVYLCASSLAARVETQYFGPGTRLLVL.

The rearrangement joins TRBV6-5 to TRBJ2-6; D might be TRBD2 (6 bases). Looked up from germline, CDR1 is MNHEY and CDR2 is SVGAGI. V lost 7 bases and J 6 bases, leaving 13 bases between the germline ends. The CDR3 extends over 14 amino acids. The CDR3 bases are TGTGCCAGCAAACCGGGACTGCAGGCCAACGTCCTGACTTTC. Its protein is CASKPGLQANVLTF.

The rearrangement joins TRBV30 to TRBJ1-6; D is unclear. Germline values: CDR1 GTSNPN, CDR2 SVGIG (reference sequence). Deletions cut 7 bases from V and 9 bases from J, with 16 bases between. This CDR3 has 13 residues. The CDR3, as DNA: TGTGCCTCCGAGGCCTCACCGGGTTCACCCCTCCACTTT. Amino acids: CASEASPGSPLHF.

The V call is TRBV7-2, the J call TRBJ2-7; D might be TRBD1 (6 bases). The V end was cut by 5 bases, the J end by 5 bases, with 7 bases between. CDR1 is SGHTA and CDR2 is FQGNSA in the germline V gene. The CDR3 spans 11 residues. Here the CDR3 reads CASSRQDEQYF. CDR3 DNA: TGTGCCAGCAGCCGACAGGACGAGCAGTACTTC.

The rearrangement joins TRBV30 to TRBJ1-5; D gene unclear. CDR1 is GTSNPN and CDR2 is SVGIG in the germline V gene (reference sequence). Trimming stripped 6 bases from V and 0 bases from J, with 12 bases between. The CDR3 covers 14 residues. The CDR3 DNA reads TGTGCCTGCAAGAGCCGTTATAGCAATCAGCCCCAGCATTTT. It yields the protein CACKSRYSNQPQHF.

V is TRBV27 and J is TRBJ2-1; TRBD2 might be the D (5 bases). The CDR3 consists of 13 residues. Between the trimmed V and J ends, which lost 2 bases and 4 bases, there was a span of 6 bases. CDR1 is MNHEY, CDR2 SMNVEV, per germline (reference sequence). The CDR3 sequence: CASSLRTYNEQFF. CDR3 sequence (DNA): TGTGCCAGCAGTTTAAGGACTTACAATGAGCAGTTCTTC.